This is a list of T cell receptor beta chains from one sample in a study of blood T cell repertoires in COVID-19. Data came from immunoSEQ multiplex PCR; TCRdb stores just in-frame clones and leaves some out. This table has roughly 140,000 clones, 60% to 85% appearing once. Sequencing input: peripheral blood. These receptors were obtained from a man aged 50-59 years with active or convalescent COVID-19. CDR3s include the opening cysteine and the closing phenylalanine or tryptophan. Each record gives: clone size, J gene, V gene, D gene, CDR3 DNA, CDR3 protein. A D gene is named only where the DNA matches it firmly. The listing skips clone size in some rows; elsewhere it reads once, few, many or a size class.

clone_size: NA
j_call: TRBJ2-3
v_call: TRBV7-3
d_call: TRBD2
cdr3_nt: TGTGCCAGCAGCGGACTAGCGTCCAGCACAGATACGCAGTATTTT
cdr3_aa: CASSGLASSTDTQYF

clone_size: once
j_call: TRBJ2-1
v_call: TRBV6-2/TRBV6-3
d_call: NA
cdr3_nt: TGTGCCAGCAGTTACTCGAGGCTTACTGAGCAGTTCTTC
cdr3_aa: CASSYSRLTEQFF

clone_size: once
j_call: TRBJ2-3
v_call: TRBV19
d_call: TRBD2
cdr3_nt: TGTGCCAGTAGCCATGTTACCCGGCTAGCGGGAGGGCCAGGGGGAGATACGCAGTATTTT
cdr3_aa: CASSHVTRLAGGPGGDTQYF

clone_size: NA
j_call: TRBJ2-1
v_call: TRBV5-8
d_call: TRBD2
cdr3_nt: TGTGCCCTCCGTGGCGGGAGCTCCTACAATGAGCAGTTCTTC
cdr3_aa: CALRGGSSYNEQFF

clone_size: NA
j_call: TRBJ2-7
v_call: TRBV2
d_call: NA
cdr3_nt: TGTGCCAGCAGCAGGGAATACGAGCAGTACTTC
cdr3_aa: CASSREYEQYF

clone_size: NA
j_call: TRBJ2-7
v_call: TRBV7-9
d_call: NA
cdr3_nt: TGTGCCAGCAGCTTAGCTAGGACACCCTCCGAGCAGTACTTC
cdr3_aa: CASSLARTPSEQYF

clone_size: NA
j_call: TRBJ1-2
v_call: TRBV7-6
d_call: NA
cdr3_nt: TGTGCCAGCAGTCCGGGCCCCAGGGTCTTCGACAATGGCTACACCTTC
cdr3_aa: CASSPGPRVFDNGYTF

clone_size: few
j_call: TRBJ1-3
v_call: TRBV5-4
d_call: NA
cdr3_nt: TGTGCCAGCAGCTGGGGGGTAGGGGCTGGAAACACCATATATTTT
cdr3_aa: CASSWGVGAGNTIYF

clone_size: NA
j_call: TRBJ2-7
v_call: TRBV3-1/TRBV3-2
d_call: TRBD2
cdr3_nt: TGTGCCAGCAGCCAAAGCTACCCCCTACGGGGCGGGAGCCGAGACGAGCAGTACTTC
cdr3_aa: CASSQSYPLRGGSRDEQYF

clone_size: NA
j_call: TRBJ2-7
v_call: TRBV29-1
d_call: NA
cdr3_nt: TGCAGCGGCCTGACTTCCTACGAGCAGTACTTC
cdr3_aa: CSGLTSYEQYF

clone_size: few
j_call: TRBJ1-1
v_call: TRBV27
d_call: TRBD1
cdr3_nt: TGTGCCAGCAGTCCAACCATCAGGGGGCTCACTGAAGCTTTCTTT
cdr3_aa: CASSPTIRGLTEAFF

clone_size: once
j_call: TRBJ1-4
v_call: TRBV3-1/TRBV3-2
d_call: NA
cdr3_nt: TGTGCCAGCAGCCAGCCAGGGTATTATGAAAAACTGTTTTTT
cdr3_aa: CASSQPGYYEKLFF

clone_size: NA
j_call: TRBJ2-7
v_call: TRBV19
d_call: NA
cdr3_nt: TGTGCCAGTAGCCTGACGACAGGAGGCAGTCTCTACGAGCAGTACTTC
cdr3_aa: CASSLTTGGSLYEQYF

clone_size: NA
j_call: TRBJ1-6
v_call: TRBV9
d_call: TRBD1
cdr3_nt: TGTGCCAGCAGCACCCCCATCGGAGGGACAGGGCGGTCACCCCTCCACTTT
cdr3_aa: CASSTPIGGTGRSPLHF

clone_size: NA
j_call: TRBJ2-5
v_call: TRBV28
d_call: TRBD2
cdr3_nt: TGTGCCAGCAGTTTACTAGCGGGAGGGCTCGGGACCCAGTACTTC
cdr3_aa: CASSLLAGGLGTQYF

clone_size: NA
j_call: TRBJ2-1
v_call: TRBV6-1
d_call: TRBD2
cdr3_nt: TGTGCCAGCAGTGTGGGGCCATGGGCGGGAGTCAATGAGCAGTTCTTC
cdr3_aa: CASSVGPWAGVNEQFF

clone_size: NA
j_call: TRBJ1-4
v_call: TRBV15
d_call: TRBD1
cdr3_nt: TGTGCCACCAGGCACGACAGGGCTGCCGAAAAACTGTTTTTT
cdr3_aa: CATRHDRAAEKLFF

clone_size: few
j_call: TRBJ1-2
v_call: TRBV18
d_call: NA
cdr3_nt: TGTGCCAGCTCAACACAGCTAGCTAACTATGGCTACACCTTC
cdr3_aa: CASSTQLANYGYTF

clone_size: NA
j_call: TRBJ2-4
v_call: TRBV28
d_call: NA
cdr3_nt: TGTGCCAGCAGTTTGAGACATGCCAAAAACATTCAGTACTTC
cdr3_aa: CASSLRHAKNIQYF

clone_size: NA
j_call: TRBJ1-2
v_call: TRBV19
d_call: NA
cdr3_nt: TGTGCCAGCCGGACTATCGGCTACACCTTC
cdr3_aa: CASRTIGYTF

clone_size: NA
j_call: TRBJ2-5
v_call: TRBV4-2
d_call: TRBD2
cdr3_nt: TGTGCCAGCAGCCAAGCTCCTAGCGGGAATAGTGGAGAGACCCAGTACTTC
cdr3_aa: CASSQAPSGNSGETQYF

clone_size: NA
j_call: TRBJ1-2
v_call: TRBV7-9
d_call: NA
cdr3_nt: TGTGCCAGCAGCTTAGTTATCCCTACGGGGGGCTACACCTTC
cdr3_aa: CASSLVIPTGGYTF

clone_size: NA
j_call: TRBJ2-2
v_call: TRBV5-4
d_call: NA
cdr3_nt: TGTGCCAGCAGCTTGCCGGCAGGGAACACCGGGGAGCTGTTTTTT
cdr3_aa: CASSLPAGNTGELFF

clone_size: few
j_call: TRBJ2-3
v_call: TRBV27
d_call: NA
cdr3_nt: TGTGCCAGCAGACCGACTACCTGGGTTCCAGATACGCAGTATTTT
cdr3_aa: CASRPTTWVPDTQYF

clone_size: once
j_call: TRBJ1-2
v_call: TRBV29-1
d_call: NA
cdr3_nt: TGCAGCGTTGGGGGCAGTAATAACTATGGCTACACCTTC
cdr3_aa: CSVGGSNNYGYTF

clone_size: NA
j_call: TRBJ2-1
v_call: TRBV5-4
d_call: TRBD2
cdr3_nt: TGTGCCAGCAGCTTGATAAGCGGGAGGGCCAATGAGCAGTTCTTC
cdr3_aa: CASSLISGRANEQFF

clone_size: once
j_call: TRBJ1-6
v_call: TRBV5-1
d_call: TRBD1
cdr3_nt: TGCGCCAGCAGCCCGGCGACAGGGGAAAATTCACCCCTCCACTTT
cdr3_aa: CASSPATGENSPLHF

clone_size: once
j_call: TRBJ2-3
v_call: TRBV5-6
d_call: TRBD1
cdr3_nt: TGTGCCAGCAGCTTTGTTGATGGGACAGCGACAGATACGCAGTATTTT
cdr3_aa: CASSFVDGTATDTQYF

clone_size: NA
j_call: TRBJ2-1
v_call: TRBV5-1
d_call: NA
cdr3_nt: TGCGCCAGCAGCTTGCAAGCGGCCACCTACAATGAGCAGTTCTTC
cdr3_aa: CASSLQAATYNEQFF

clone_size: few
j_call: TRBJ1-2
v_call: TRBV5-6
d_call: NA
cdr3_nt: TGTGCCAGCAGCTCGGTGTCAGTCGGAGACTATGGCTACACCTTC
cdr3_aa: CASSSVSVGDYGYTF

clone_size: NA
j_call: TRBJ1-3
v_call: TRBV14
d_call: TRBD1
cdr3_nt: TGTGCCAGCAGCCCCTATGTGGGGACAGGGTTCGGAAACACCATATATTTT
cdr3_aa: CASSPYVGTGFGNTIYF

clone_size: NA
j_call: TRBJ2-7
v_call: TRBV6-6
d_call: NA
cdr3_nt: TGTGCCAGCAGTTACACAGGGTTCGAGCAGTACTTC
cdr3_aa: CASSYTGFEQYF

clone_size: NA
j_call: TRBJ2-1
v_call: TRBV28
d_call: TRBD2
cdr3_nt: TGTGCCAGCAGTCCCCACCGTAGTTCCGGACTAGGGTACAATGAGCAGTTCTTC
cdr3_aa: CASSPHRSSGLGYNEQFF

clone_size: NA
j_call: TRBJ2-7
v_call: TRBV3-1/TRBV3-2
d_call: NA
cdr3_nt: TGTGCCAGCAGCCACAGAGGCGACTACGAGCAGTACTTC
cdr3_aa: CASSHRGDYEQYF

clone_size: NA
j_call: TRBJ2-7
v_call: TRBV11-2
d_call: TRBD1
cdr3_nt: TGTGCCAGCAGCTTAGTGGGGACAGTCTACGAGCAGTACTTC
cdr3_aa: CASSLVGTVYEQYF

clone_size: once
j_call: TRBJ1-4
v_call: TRBV5-1
d_call: NA
cdr3_nt: TGCGCCAGCAGTTCATCCTTAGGGGAACTGTTTTTT
cdr3_aa: CASSSSLGELFF

clone_size: NA
j_call: TRBJ2-1
v_call: TRBV5-1
d_call: TRBD2
cdr3_nt: TGCGCCAGCAGCTTGGAGGGGACTAGCGGACTTAACAATGAGCAGTTCTTC
cdr3_aa: CASSLEGTSGLNNEQFF

clone_size: NA
j_call: TRBJ1-2
v_call: TRBV19
d_call: NA
cdr3_nt: TGTGCCAGTAGTATTGGTACGGTATATGGCTACACCTTC
cdr3_aa: CASSIGTVYGYTF

clone_size: NA
j_call: TRBJ2-5
v_call: TRBV5-1
d_call: TRBD1
cdr3_nt: TGCGCCAGCAGCGAGTACAGGGGACGAGTGGAGACCCAGTACTTC
cdr3_aa: CASSEYRGRVETQYF

clone_size: NA
j_call: TRBJ1-2
v_call: TRBV18
d_call: NA
cdr3_nt: TGTGCCAGCTCACCATTGGAAACAGGGCTAAGCGCCTTC
cdr3_aa: CASSPLETGLSAF

clone_size: NA
j_call: TRBJ2-4
v_call: TRBV5-4
d_call: TRBD2
cdr3_nt: TGTGCCAGCAGCTTAGGGTCTAGCGGTGTAGCCAAAAACATTCAGTACTTC
cdr3_aa: CASSLGSSGVAKNIQYF

clone_size: many
j_call: TRBJ2-7
v_call: TRBV9
d_call: NA
cdr3_nt: TGTGCCAGCAGCCCTTCCGCGAGCGCGTACGAGCAGTACTTC
cdr3_aa: CASSPSASAYEQYF

clone_size: NA
j_call: TRBJ2-7
v_call: TRBV11-3
d_call: TRBD1
cdr3_nt: TGTGCCAGCAGTGGGACAGGGTTCAACGAGCAGTACTTC
cdr3_aa: CASSGTGFNEQYF

clone_size: NA
j_call: TRBJ1-5
v_call: TRBV7-2
d_call: TRBD1
cdr3_nt: TGTGCCAGCACCCTACAGGGGCCCGCTAACAATCAGCCCCAGCATTTT
cdr3_aa: CASTLQGPANNQPQHF

clone_size: NA
j_call: TRBJ2-7
v_call: TRBV6-5
d_call: TRBD2
cdr3_nt: TGTGCCAGCAGTTCGGCGGGAGGGCCCTACGAGCAGTACTTC
cdr3_aa: CASSSAGGPYEQYF

clone_size: NA
j_call: TRBJ2-5
v_call: TRBV1
d_call: NA
cdr3_nt: TGCACCAGCAGCCCCCAGAGATTCCGGGAGGGCGGGGAGACCCAGTACTTC
cdr3_aa: CTSSPQRFREGGETQYF

clone_size: NA
j_call: TRBJ1-1
v_call: TRBV7-3
d_call: NA
cdr3_nt: TGTGCCAGCAGCTTAATGCCGGGATTGAACACTGAAGCTTTCTTT
cdr3_aa: CASSLMPGLNTEAFF

clone_size: NA
j_call: TRBJ2-3
v_call: TRBV9
d_call: TRBD2
cdr3_nt: TGTGCCAGCGCTTTAGCGGGAGTGGCAGATACGCAGTATTTT
cdr3_aa: CASALAGVADTQYF

clone_size: NA
j_call: TRBJ2-5
v_call: TRBV19
d_call: NA
cdr3_nt: TGTGCCAGTAGTAAGACAGGACGAGAGACCCAGTACTTC
cdr3_aa: CASSKTGRETQYF

clone_size: once
j_call: TRBJ1-5
v_call: TRBV6-5
d_call: NA
cdr3_nt: TGTGCCAGCAGCTACAAAAGGGGTAGCAATCAGCCCCAGCATTTT
cdr3_aa: CASSYKRGSNQPQHF

clone_size: NA
j_call: TRBJ2-4
v_call: TRBV7-2
d_call: NA
cdr3_nt: TGTGCCAGCAGCTTAAATAGGGGGAACATTCAGTACTTC
cdr3_aa: CASSLNRGNIQYF

clone_size: NA
j_call: TRBJ2-7
v_call: TRBV10-3
d_call: TRBD2
cdr3_nt: TGTGCCATCAGGAAAGAGAGCCTAGCGGGTTACGAGCAGTACTTC
cdr3_aa: CAIRKESLAGYEQYF

clone_size: NA
j_call: TRBJ2-7
v_call: TRBV19
d_call: NA
cdr3_nt: TGTGCCAGTAGTATAGTTGGCGGTACCTACGAGCAGTACTTC
cdr3_aa: CASSIVGGTYEQYF

clone_size: NA
j_call: TRBJ2-2
v_call: TRBV9
d_call: NA
cdr3_nt: NA
cdr3_aa: CASSPFGPGGPRELFF

clone_size: NA
j_call: TRBJ2-5
v_call: TRBV29-1
d_call: NA
cdr3_nt: TGCAGCGTTGAATTTATCGAGGGAGTGGGGGAGACCCAGTACTTC
cdr3_aa: CSVEFIEGVGETQYF